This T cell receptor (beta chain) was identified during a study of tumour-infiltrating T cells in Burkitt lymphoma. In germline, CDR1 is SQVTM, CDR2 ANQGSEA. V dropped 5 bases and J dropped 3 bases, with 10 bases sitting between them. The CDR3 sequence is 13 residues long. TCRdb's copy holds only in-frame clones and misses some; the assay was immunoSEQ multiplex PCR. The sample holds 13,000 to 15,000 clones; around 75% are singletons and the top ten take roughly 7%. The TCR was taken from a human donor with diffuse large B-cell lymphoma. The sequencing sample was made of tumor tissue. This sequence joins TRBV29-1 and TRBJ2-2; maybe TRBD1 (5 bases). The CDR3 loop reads CSVLGVDTGELFF. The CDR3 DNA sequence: TGCAGCGTTTTAGGGGTCGACACCGGGGAGCTGTTTTTT.